The 31 T cell receptor beta chains below all came from one sample that was sequenced in a study of control samples from healthy donors and cancer patients. Using immunoSEQ multiplex PCR, the repertoire was profiled, and TCRdb retains in-frame clones only, with some absent. The repertoire includes 95,000 to 100,000 clones, around 89% of them detected once, and approximately 8.3% sits in the top ten. Specimen: blood. Receptors were obtained from a man in his thirties or forties in good health.

The chain links TRBV9 to TRBJ2-2; 10 nucleotides align to TRBD2. Germline CDR1 SGDLS, CDR2 YYNGEE. CDR3 length equals 15 residues. Trimming took 7 bases from V and 7 from J; bases not matched to a gene: 10. The CDR3 is CASHQREGLFGELFF. DNA for the CDR3: TGTGCCAGCCATCAGCGGGAGGGCCTCTTCGGGGAGCTGTTTTTT.

The chain combines TRBV14 with TRBJ1-4; TRBD1 aligns across 7 bases. This CDR3 contains 15 residues. V dropped 0 bases and J dropped 8; count of bases not matched to a gene: 6. Per germline, CDR1 SGHDN and CDR2 FVKESK. The CDR3 reads CASSQDPGGGEKLFF. CDR3 bases: TGTGCCAGCAGCCAAGATCCAGGGGGAGGGGAAAAACTGTTTTTT.

The V and J genes are TRBV21-1 and TRBJ2-7; the D call in the table, TRBD2, was not verified against the DNA. TRBV21-1 is a pseudogene. This CDR3 comprises 19 residues. CDR3 nucleotides: TGTGCCAGCAGCAAAAAAATAGGAGTTTCCCTAGCTAGCGCCGGGGGGCAGTACTTC. This sequence encodes CASSKKIGVSLASAGGQYF.

This chain uses TRBV10-1 with TRBJ1-1, with D perhaps matching TRBD1 (5 bases). CDR1 WNHNN and CDR2 SYGVQD come from the germline V gene (reference sequence). The CDR3 spans 13 residues. The V and J ends lost 6 bases and 0 bases respectively, with 8 bases between them. The CDR3 loop is CASSTGLNTEAFF. The CDR3 DNA reads as TGCGCCAGCAGCACAGGACTGAACACTGAAGCTTTCTTT.

J is TRBJ1-5 and V is TRBV3-1 (or the pseudogene TRBV3-2); D gene ambiguous. CDR1 LGHDT and CDR2 YNNKEL come from the germline V gene (reference sequence). V was clipped by 0 bases and J by 0 bases, with 6 bases between them. CDR3 size: 15 residues. CDR3 sequence: CASSQDGVSNQPQHF. The CDR3 region has the DNA TGTGCCAGCAGCCAAGACGGGGTTAGCAATCAGCCCCAGCATTTT.

The chain carries TRBV24-1 and TRBJ2-3, with D tentatively TRBD1 or TRBD2 (5 bases each). The CDR3 spans 13 residues. The ends were cut back, 9 bases at V and 7 bases at J, with 16 bases in the middle. Germline values: CDR1 KGHDR, CDR2 SFDVKD. CDR3 sequence: CATRDLNLNTQYF. The CDR3 DNA sequence: TGTGCCACCCGGGACCTCAACCTGAATACGCAGTATTTT.

The genes are TRBV5-1 and TRBJ2-1, with D possibly matching TRBD1 (7 bases). Looked up from germline, CDR1 is SGHRS and CDR2 is YFSETQ. This CDR3 spans 16 amino acids. V lost 4 bases and J lost 1, with 15 bases in between. The CDR3 nucleotides read TGCGCCAGCAGCCCCGGAGGGGGCGGGTCCTACAATGAGCAGTTCTTC. This translates into CASSPGGGGSYNEQFF.

This chain uses TRBV27 with TRBJ2-1, with D possibly matching TRBD2 (6 bases). This CDR3 region has 14 residues. Germline V CDR1 and CDR2: MNHEY, SMNVEV (reference sequence). The ends were cut back, 7 bases at V and 3 bases at J, with 13 bases in the middle. The DNA of the CDR3 is TGTGCCAGCAAGGTAGCGGTTGACTACAATGAGCAGTTCTTC. The encoded protein is CASKVAVDYNEQFF.

This sequence joins TRBV25-1 and TRBJ1-3; D is uncertain. V gave up 4 bases and J gave up 3 bases, with 7 bases separating them. Germline V lookup: CDR1 MGHDK, CDR2 SYGVNS. This CDR3 comprises 13 residues. The CDR3 DNA sequence: TGTGCCAGCAGTGTGCAGTTTGGAAACACCATATATTTT. This sequence encodes CASSVQFGNTIYF.

The chain has TRBV10-3 and TRBJ1-3; 7 bases are a match to TRBD1. The CDR3 extends over 13 amino acids. Germline-derived CDR1 and CDR2 are ENHRY and SYGVKD. With 4 bases clipped from V and 4 bases from J, the junction kept 1 base outside the gene matches. CDR3 in DNA: TGTGCCATCAGTGTACAGGGGGGAAACACCATATATTTT. Amino acid sequence: CAISVQGGNTIYF.

The J gene is TRBJ2-1, the V gene TRBV4-2, with TRBD2 matching 9 bases. With 0 bases clipped from V and 6 bases from J, the junction kept 9 bases outside the gene matches. CDR1 LGHNA and CDR2 YNFKEQ come from the germline V gene. The CDR3 is 17 amino acids. CDR3 DNA sequence: TGTGCCAGCAGCCAAGATTTTCTAGCGGGGATACTCAATGAGCAGTTCTTC. Amino acids: CASSQDFLAGILNEQFF.

The J gene is TRBJ2-1, the V gene TRBV5-4, with a tentative D call TRBD2 (6 bases). The CDR3 runs 14 residues. Trimming left V 2 bases short and J 6 bases short, with 12 bases between. The germline V gene has CDR1 SGHNT and CDR2 YYREEE (reference sequence). The CDR3 region is CASSFIGRGNEQFF. The CDR3 nucleotides are TGTGCCAGCAGCTTTATCGGGAGAGGCAATGAGCAGTTCTTC.

DNA of the CDR3: TGTGCCAGTAGTATAGATGGACAGCGACACCGAGAAGCTTTCTTT. Its protein is CASSIDGQRHREAFF. The chain has TRBV19 and TRBJ1-1; TRBD1 might be the D (6 bases). Trimming cost V 0 bases and J 8 bases, with 16 bases left between them. The CDR3 extends over 15 amino acids. The germline CDR1 and CDR2 sequences are LNHDA and SQIVND (reference sequence).

The rearrangement links TRBV12-3 or TRBV12-4 to TRBJ2-3; D gene unclear. Trimming removed 5 bases from V and 8 bases from J, with 14 bases in between. This CDR3 is 13 amino acids long. CDR3 bases: TGTGCCAGCAGTCAACGACTCCCAGGTACGCAGTATTTT. This gives the protein CASSQRLPGTQYF.

This rearrangement joins TRBV5-1 to TRBJ2-7; D is ambiguous. This CDR3 is 14 amino acids long. Trimming left V 0 bases short and J 2 bases short, with 9 bases between. Germline V CDR1 and CDR2: SGHRS, YFSETQ. The CDR3 loop reads CASSLEGGTYEQYF. DNA for the CDR3: TGCGCCAGCAGCTTGGAAGGCGGAACCTACGAGCAGTACTTC.

In this sample, this clone turned up a few times. V gene TRBV2 combines with J gene TRBJ2-3; 12 nucleotides align to TRBD2. CDR3 length: 15 residues. CDR1 is SNHLY, CDR2 FYNNEI, per germline. V lost 6 bases to trimming and J lost 2 bases; unmatched junction nucleotides: 3. Written as DNA, the CDR3 is TGTGCCAGCAGAGGACTAGCGGGGCCCACAGATACGCAGTATTTT. It is translated as CASRGLAGPTDTQYF.

The chain couples TRBV25-1 to TRBJ1-5, with TRBD1 as a possible D gene (6 bases). Germline values: CDR1 MGHDK, CDR2 SYGVNS. The CDR3 covers 15 residues. V gave up 4 bases and J gave up 2 bases, with 12 bases separating them. CDR3 DNA sequence: TGTGCCAGCAGTGGCAGGGGTCTAGGCAATCAGCCCCAGCATTTT. Translated, it gives CASSGRGLGNQPQHF.

The chain combines TRBV6-6 with TRBJ2-3; 10 nucleotides match TRBD2. Germline V gene sequence: CDR1 MNHNY, CDR2 SVGAGI (reference sequence). The V gene end was trimmed by 6 bases and the J gene end by 4 bases; junction bases not matched to a gene: 10. CDR3 length: 16 residues. DNA of the CDR3: TGTGCCAGCAGCTACACTAGCGGGAAGGCCCCAGATACGCAGTATTTT. Translated, it gives CASSYTSGKAPDTQYF.

This chain links TRBV6-2 or TRBV6-3 with TRBJ2-1, with D perhaps assigned TRBD1 or TRBD2 (5 bases each). With 5 bases removed from V and 4 bases from J, the gap between germline ends came to 9 bases. Germline lookup yields CDR1 MNHEY and CDR2 SVGEGT. The CDR3 is 13 amino acids. CDR3 protein: CASSPGPYNEQFF. The CDR3 DNA is TGTGCCAGCAGTCCGGGACCTTACAATGAGCAGTTCTTC.

This clone appeared once. The J gene is TRBJ1-2, the V gene TRBV6-2 or TRBV6-3, with D possibly matching TRBD1 (5 bases). Per the germline V gene, CDR1 is MNHEY and CDR2 is SVGEGT. The CDR3 has 16 residues. V lost 5 bases to trimming and J lost 4 bases, with 20 bases between them. CDR3 nucleotide sequence: TGTGCCAGCAGTAAAAAACAATCCAGCGGGACCTATGGCTACACCTTC. Translating it yields CASSKKQSSGTYGYTF.

This chain connects TRBV18 to TRBJ1-2; D not resolved. CDR1 is KGHSH, CDR2 LQKENI, per germline. Trimming shortened V by 0 bases and J by 4 bases, and 9 bases separated the two germline ends. The length of the CDR3 is 14 residues. This CDR3 is CASSPPGPGYGYTF. The CDR3 nucleotides are TGTGCCAGCTCACCACCGGGTCCTGGCTATGGCTACACCTTC.

This clone was seen a single time. The rearrangement joins TRBV7-2 to TRBJ2-7; TRBD2 agrees at 9 bases. V lost 6 bases and J lost 0; bases outside the gene matches: 6. The CDR3 covers 15 residues. Germline CDR1 and CDR2: SGHTA and FQGNSA. The CDR3 spells CASSFTAGGSYEQYF. CDR3 bases: TGTGCCAGCAGTTTTACAGCGGGGGGCTCCTACGAGCAGTACTTC.

This clone was seen just once. The chain uses TRBV11-3 and TRBJ2-5, with 8 bases lining up with TRBD2. Germline CDR1 SGHNT, CDR2 YENEEA. Losses at the gene ends were 5 bases for V and 2 bases for J; bases not matched to a gene: 7. The CDR3 contains 15 residues. As DNA, the CDR3 is TGTGCCAGCAGCCCCGGGGTAGCGGGGCAAGAGACCCAGTACTTC. Amino acids: CASSPGVAGQETQYF.

V gene TRBV7-3 combines with J gene TRBJ2-3; 12 bases agree with TRBD2. There are 15 residues in the CDR3. The germline V gene encodes CDR1 SGHTA and CDR2 FQGTGA. V was pared by 7 bases and J by 4 bases, with 6 bases of the junction left unmatched. CDR3 sequence: CASTELAGGPDTQYF. In DNA form, the CDR3 reads TGTGCCAGCACCGAACTAGCGGGGGGACCAGATACGCAGTATTTT. Full variable domain (missing parts from reference TRBV7-3 and TRBJ2-3): GAGVSQTPSNKVTEKGKYVELRCDPISGHTALYWYRQSLGQGPEFLIYFQGTGAADDSGLPNDRFFAVRPEGSVSTLKIQRTERGDSAVYLCASTELAGGPDTQYFGPGTRLTVL.

The chain is built from TRBV5-1 and TRBJ2-3, with 7 bases aligning to TRBD2. V shed 0 bases, J shed 2 bases, and the junction held 3 bases outside the gene matches. CDR3 length: 15 amino acids. Germline V gives CDR1 SGHRS, CDR2 YFSETQ. The CDR3 is CASSLAGGITDTQYF. The CDR3 DNA reads as TGCGCCAGCAGCTTGGCCGGGGGGATCACAGATACGCAGTATTTT.

The chain uses TRBV24-1 and TRBJ1-2; TRBD1 might be the D (5 bases). CDR3 size: 14 residues. The germline CDR1 and CDR2 sequences are KGHDR and SFDVKD. Trimming left V 8 bases short and J 6 bases short, with 18 bases between. The CDR3 is CATTRPRGFNGYTF. CDR3 in DNA: TGTGCCACCACCCGCCCCCGGGGGTTCAATGGCTACACCTTC.

The genes are TRBV19 and TRBJ1-2; the D gene is possibly TRBD1 (6 bases). This CDR3 region has 15 residues. Between the trimmed V and J ends, which lost 5 bases and 5 bases, there was a span of 18 bases. Per the germline V gene, CDR1 is LNHDA and CDR2 is SQIVND (reference sequence). CDR3 coding DNA: TGTGCCAGTAGTCCCCGTGAGGGGGGAAGGTATGGCTACACCTTC. Protein product: CASSPREGGRYGYTF.

This chain connects TRBV7-7 to TRBJ2-5, with TRBD1 matching over 7 bases. CDR1 and CDR2 (germline): SSHAT, FNYEAQ (reference sequence). V gave up 2 bases and J gave up 4 bases; unmatched junction bases: 4. The CDR3 is 14 amino acids. The CDR3 reads CASSLLAGGETQYF. Here the CDR3 DNA reads TGTGCCAGCAGCTTACTTGCAGGGGGAGAGACCCAGTACTTC.

This chain joins TRBV7-2 and TRBJ2-7; D is unresolved. Trimming pared 6 bases from V and 3 bases from J, leaving 6 bases between. The CDR3 runs 11 residues. Germline CDR1 reads SGHTA; CDR2 reads FQGNSA. The CDR3 region is CASRLHYEQYF. CDR3 nucleotide sequence: TGTGCCAGCAGACTACACTACGAGCAGTACTTC. The whole variable domain, remainder taken from reference TRBV7-2 and TRBJ2-7, is GAGVSQSPSNKVTEKGKDVELRCDPISGHTALYWYRQSLGQGLEFLIYFQGNSAPDKSGLPSDRFSAERTGGSVSTLTIQRTQQEDSAVYLCASRLHYEQYFGPGTRLTVT.

The chain links TRBV4-1 to TRBJ1-5; perhaps TRBD1 as D (5 bases). With 3 bases removed from V and 7 bases from J, the gap between germline ends came to 19 bases. Germline values: CDR1 MGHRA, CDR2 YSYEKL. This CDR3 contains 16 residues. CDR3 bases: TGCGCCAGCAGCCACCCTGGAGAAAGGGGAGGACAGCCCCAGCATTTT. Its translation: CASSHPGERGGQPQHF.

This rearrangement joins TRBV11-1 to TRBJ1-2; unclear D gene. Germline values: CDR1 SGHAT, CDR2 FQDESV (reference sequence). The CDR3 contains 14 residues. Between the trimmed V and J ends, which lost 6 bases and 3 bases, there was a span of 14 bases. For the CDR3, the DNA is TGTGCCAGCAGTAAGGGCCGAGTGGACTATGGCTACACCTTC. This gives the protein CASSKGRVDYGYTF.